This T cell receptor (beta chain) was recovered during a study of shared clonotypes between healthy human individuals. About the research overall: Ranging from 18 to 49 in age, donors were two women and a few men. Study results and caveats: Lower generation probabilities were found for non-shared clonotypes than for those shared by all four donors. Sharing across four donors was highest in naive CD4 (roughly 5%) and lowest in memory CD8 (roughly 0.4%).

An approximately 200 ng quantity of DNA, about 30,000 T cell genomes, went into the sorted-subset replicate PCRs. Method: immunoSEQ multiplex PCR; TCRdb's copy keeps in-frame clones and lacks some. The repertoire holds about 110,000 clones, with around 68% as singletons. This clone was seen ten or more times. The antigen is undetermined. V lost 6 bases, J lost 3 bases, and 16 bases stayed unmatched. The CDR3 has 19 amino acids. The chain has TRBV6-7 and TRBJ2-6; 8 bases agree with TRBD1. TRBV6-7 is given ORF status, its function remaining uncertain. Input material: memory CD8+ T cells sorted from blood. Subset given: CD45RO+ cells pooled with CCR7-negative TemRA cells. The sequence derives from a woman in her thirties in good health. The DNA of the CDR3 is TGTGCCAGCAGCAAACTGTGCAGGGGGCCAGCTAGTGGGGCCAACGTCCTGACTTTC. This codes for CASSKLCRGPASGANVLTF.